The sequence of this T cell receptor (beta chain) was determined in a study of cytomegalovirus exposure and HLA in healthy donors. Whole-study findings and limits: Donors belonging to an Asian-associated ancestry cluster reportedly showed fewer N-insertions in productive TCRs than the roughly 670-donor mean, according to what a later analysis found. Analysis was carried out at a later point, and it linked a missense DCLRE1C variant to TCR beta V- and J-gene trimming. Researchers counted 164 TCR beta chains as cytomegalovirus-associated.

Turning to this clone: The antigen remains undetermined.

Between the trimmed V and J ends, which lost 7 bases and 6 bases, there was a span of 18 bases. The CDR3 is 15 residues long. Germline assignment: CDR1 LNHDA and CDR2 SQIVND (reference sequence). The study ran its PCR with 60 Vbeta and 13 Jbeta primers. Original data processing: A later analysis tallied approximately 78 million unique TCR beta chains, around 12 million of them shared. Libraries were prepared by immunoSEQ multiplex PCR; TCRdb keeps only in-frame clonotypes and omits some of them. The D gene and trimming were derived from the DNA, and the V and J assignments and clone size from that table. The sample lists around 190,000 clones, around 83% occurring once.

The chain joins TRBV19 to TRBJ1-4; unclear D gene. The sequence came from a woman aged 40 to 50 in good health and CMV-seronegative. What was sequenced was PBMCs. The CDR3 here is CASKGAHSSHEKLFF. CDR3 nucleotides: TGTGCCAGTAAGGGAGCCCATTCGAGTCATGAAAAACTGTTTTTT.